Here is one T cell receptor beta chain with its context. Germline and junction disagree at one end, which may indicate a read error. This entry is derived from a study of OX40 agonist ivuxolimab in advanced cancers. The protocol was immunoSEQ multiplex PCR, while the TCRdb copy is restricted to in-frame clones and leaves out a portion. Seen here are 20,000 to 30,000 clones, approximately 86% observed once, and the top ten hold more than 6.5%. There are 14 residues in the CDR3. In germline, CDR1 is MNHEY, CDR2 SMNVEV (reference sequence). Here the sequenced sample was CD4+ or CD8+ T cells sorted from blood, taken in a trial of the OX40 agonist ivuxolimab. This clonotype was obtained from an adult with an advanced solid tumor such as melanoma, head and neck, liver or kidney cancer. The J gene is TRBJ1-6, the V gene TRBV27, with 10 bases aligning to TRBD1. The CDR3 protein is CATSIGTGVSPLHF. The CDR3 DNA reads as TGTGCCACCAGTATCGGGACAGGGGTTTCACCCCTCCACTTT.